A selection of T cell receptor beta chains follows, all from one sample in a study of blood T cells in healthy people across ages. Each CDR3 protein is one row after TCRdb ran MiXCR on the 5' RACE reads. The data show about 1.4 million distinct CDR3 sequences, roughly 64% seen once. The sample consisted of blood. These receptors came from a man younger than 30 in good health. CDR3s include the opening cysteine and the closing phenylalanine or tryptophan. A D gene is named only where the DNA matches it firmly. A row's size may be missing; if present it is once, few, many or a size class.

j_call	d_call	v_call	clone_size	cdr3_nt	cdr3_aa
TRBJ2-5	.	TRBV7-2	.	TGTGCCAGCAGCTTAGCTATAGGGCGATCCCATCAAGAGACCCAGTACTTC	CASSLAIGRSHQETQYF
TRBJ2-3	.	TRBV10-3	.	TGTGCCATCAGTCCGGGACAAGCAGATACGCAGTATTTT	CAISPGQADTQYF
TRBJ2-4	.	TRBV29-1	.	TGCAGCGTTGTGTTAGAGGGACGGATAGAAAACATTCAGTACTTC	CSVVLEGRIENIQYF
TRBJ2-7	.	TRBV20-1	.	TGCAGTGCCAGCGGGCTAGCGCCGTACGAGCAGTACTTC	CSASGLAPYEQYF
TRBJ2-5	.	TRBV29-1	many	TGCAGCGTTGAAGTTGCCGGGACCCAGTACTTC	CSVEVAGTQYF
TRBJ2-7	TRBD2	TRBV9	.	TGTGCCAGCAGCGTACCGGGACTAGCGGTTTTCTCCTACGAGCAGTACTTC	CASSVPGLAVFSYEQYF
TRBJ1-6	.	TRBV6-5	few	TGTGCCAGCAGTTGGGCGCCGGGGGAGAGCTCCTATAATTCACCCCTCCACTTT	CASSWAPGESSYNSPLHF
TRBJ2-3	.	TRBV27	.	TGTGCCAGCAGTTGGTCCTACACAGATACGCAGTATTTT	CASSWSYTDTQYF
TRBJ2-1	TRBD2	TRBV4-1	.	TGCGCCAGCGGCCAGAGACTAGCGGGGGGCTACAATGAGCAGTTCTTC	CASGQRLAGGYNEQFF
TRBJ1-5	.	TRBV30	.	TGTGCCTGGAGTGGTGTGGCTCAGCCCCAGCATTTT	CAWSGVAQPQHF
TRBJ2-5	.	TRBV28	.	TGTGCCAGCAGTACCCCCGGGACAAATTATGATCCCCAGTACTTC	CASSTPGTNYDPQYF
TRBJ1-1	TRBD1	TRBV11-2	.	TGTGCCAGCAGCCTCAGGGGGGTCGGGAACACTGAAGCTTTCTTT	CASSLRGVGNTEAFF
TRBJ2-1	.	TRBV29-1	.	TGCAGCGTTGAAGGGGGGGTGGGCAATGAGCAGTTCTTC	CSVEGGVGNEQFF
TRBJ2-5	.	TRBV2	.	TGTGCCAGCATGGATACTAAGACCCAGTACTTC	CASMDTKTQYF
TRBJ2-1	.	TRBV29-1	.	TGCAGCGTTGAGTCGAGCACCTCCGGCTCCTACAATGAGCAGTTCTTC	CSVESSTSGSYNEQFF
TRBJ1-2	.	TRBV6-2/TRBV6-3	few	TGTGCCAGCAGTTACGACAGGCCTGCGATGGAGGGCTACACCTTC	CASSYDRPAMEGYTF
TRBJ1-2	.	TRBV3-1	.	TGTGCCAGCAGCCAAGTCTCGAAGTCCACCCCTTATGGCTACACCTTC	CASSQVSKSTPYGYTF
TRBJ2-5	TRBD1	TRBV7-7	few	TGTGCCAGCAGCCCAGGACAGGGGATAGGGGAGACCCAGTACTTC	CASSPGQGIGETQYF
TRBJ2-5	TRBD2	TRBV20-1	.	TGCAGTGCTAGAGGGTTCCTCAGCGGGAGGGCAGGTGAAGAGACCCAGTACTTC	CSARGFLSGRAGEETQYF
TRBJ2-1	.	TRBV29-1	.	TGCAGCGTTGGACCGCGTCGCTCGAAAGGGAATGAGCAGTTCTTC	CSVGPRRSKGNEQFF
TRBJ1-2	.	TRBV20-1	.	TGCAGTGCTAGTGGGGGTAGTAACTATGGCTACACCTTC	CSASGGSNYGYTF
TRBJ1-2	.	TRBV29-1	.	TGCAGCGTAGGCAGGACCCATGGCTACACCTTC	CSVGRTHGYTF
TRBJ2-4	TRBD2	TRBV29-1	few	TGCAGCGTTGGGGGCCTAGCGGGAGTTGGGCAGTACTTC	CSVGGLAGVGQYF
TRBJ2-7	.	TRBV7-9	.	TGTGCCAGCAGCTTAGTGGTGAAGGACGAGCAGTACTTC	CASSLVVKDEQYF
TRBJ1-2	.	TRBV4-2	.	TGTGCCAGCAGCCAAGATTATCAGGATGGCTACACCTTC	CASSQDYQDGYTF
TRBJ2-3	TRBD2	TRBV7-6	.	TGTGCCAGCAGCCCTCGGACTAGCCGGGATCCAGATACGCAGTATTTT	CASSPRTSRDPDTQYF
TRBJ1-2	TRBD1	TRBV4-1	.	TGCGCCAGCAGCCAATGGGGACAGGGGGAGGGTCTGGATGGCTACACCTTC	CASSQWGQGEGLDGYTF
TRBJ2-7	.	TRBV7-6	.	TGTGCCAGCAGCTTAACAGGGACCCGCGAGCAGTACTTC	CASSLTGTREQYF
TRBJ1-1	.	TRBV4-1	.	TGCGCCAGCAGCTACCTAATCCGGGAGGAGGCTTTCTTT	CASSYLIREEAFF
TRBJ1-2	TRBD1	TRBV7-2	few	TGTGCCAGCAGCTTAGTCGCGACAGGGCCATATGGCTACACCTTC	CASSLVATGPYGYTF
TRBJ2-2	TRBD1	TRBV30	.	TGTGCCTGGGTCGGGACAGGGGGAACCGGGGAGCTGTTTTTT	CAWVGTGGTGELFF
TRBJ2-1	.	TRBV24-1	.	TGTGCCACCAGTATCGGAAGGGGACGTGGTGAGCAGTTCTTC	CATSIGRGRGEQFF
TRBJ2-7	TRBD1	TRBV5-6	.	TGTGCCAGCAGCCCTCGGACAGGGGGCTCCCACGAGCAGTACTTC	CASSPRTGGSHEQYF
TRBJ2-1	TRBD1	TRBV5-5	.	TGTGCCAGCAGCCCAGGGGGAAGTGCCTACAATGAGCAGTTCTTC	CASSPGGSAYNEQFF
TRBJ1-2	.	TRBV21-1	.	TGTGCCAGCAGCAAAGCGCTTTCAGAGGGGTTTGGCTACACCTTC	CASSKALSEGFGYTF
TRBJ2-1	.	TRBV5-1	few	TGCGCCAGCAGCTTGGTTTGGGACGTCAACAATGAGCAGTTCTTC	CASSLVWDVNNEQFF
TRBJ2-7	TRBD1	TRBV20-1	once	TGCAGTGCTCCCCCGTGGACAGGGGGCTACGAGCAGTACTTC	CSAPPWTGGYEQYF
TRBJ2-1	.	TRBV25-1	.	TGTGCCAGCAGTTATGGGGGGCTGGATGAGCAGTTCTTC	CASSYGGLDEQFF
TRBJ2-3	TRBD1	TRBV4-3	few	TGCGCCAGCAGCCAGAGGGGGACAGGGGGGTATGATACGCAGTATTTT	CASSQRGTGGYDTQYF
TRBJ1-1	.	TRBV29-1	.	TGCAGCGCCCGGAGGGGGACGGGGACTGAAGCTTTCTTT	CSARRGTGTEAFF
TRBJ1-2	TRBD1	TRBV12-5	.	TGTGCTAGTGGTTCGGACAGGGGGCGTGCGGACGGCTACACCTTC	CASGSDRGRADGYTF
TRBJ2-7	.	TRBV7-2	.	TGTGCCAGCAGTTGGCGGGGGCCAAGGTACGAGCAGTACTTC	CASSWRGPRYEQYF
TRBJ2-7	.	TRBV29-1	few	TGCAGCGTCGAGGGGGTGGGGGAGCAGTACTTC	CSVEGVGEQYF
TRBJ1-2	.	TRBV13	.	TGTGCCAGCTTTCAATCCCCCGGGGGGATCTATGGCTACACCTTC	CASFQSPGGIYGYTF
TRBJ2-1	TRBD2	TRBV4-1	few	TGCGCCAGCAGCCAAGATGCCGGGGGAGGGTACAATGAGCAGTTCTTC	CASSQDAGGGYNEQFF
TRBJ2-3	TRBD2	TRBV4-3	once	TGCGCCAGCAGCCCCCCCGCAGCGGGGATTGGTGGGACGCAGTATTTT	CASSPPAAGIGGTQYF
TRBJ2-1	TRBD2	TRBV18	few	TGTGCCAGCTCACCACCGGCTAGCGGTGACAATGAGCAGTTCTTC	CASSPPASGDNEQFF
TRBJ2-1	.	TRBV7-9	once	TGTGCCAGCAGCCACATTTTTGACGTCGCCTACAATGAGCAGTTCTTC	CASSHIFDVAYNEQFF